Reported below is one T cell receptor beta chain. This entry is derived from a study of monozygotic twins with inflammatory bowel disease. TCRdb re-analyzed the 5' RACE reads; it lists each CDR3 protein once, without DNA. The repertoire table contains about 160,000 distinct CDR3 sequences. CDR1 SGHTA and CDR2 FQGNSA come from the germline V gene. CDR3 length: 15 amino acids. This receptor was taken from a human donor with ulcerative colitis or Crohn's disease, or a healthy co-twin of an affected twin (not recorded which). The rearrangement links TRBV7-2 to TRBJ1-2; the D gene TCRdb calls, TRBD1, cannot be checked with no DNA. Sequencing input: blood. The CDR3 protein is CASSLVWTGTWGYTF.